One sample yielded the 21 T cell receptor beta chains listed below, sequenced in a study of beta chain features in type 1 diabetes. As every portion of the isolated RNA was reverse transcribed, the sequencing read expressed TCRB transcripts. Method: immunoSEQ multiplex PCR; TCRdb's copy keeps in-frame clones and lacks some. The sample has under 300,000 clones, less than 35% seen once. Sequenced: central memory CD4+ T cells from blood. Source of these receptors: a man aged 25 to 40 in good health.

The gene calls are TRBV19 and TRBJ1-2, with D unclear. V lost 5 bases and J 3 bases, leaving 13 bases between the germline ends. The CDR3 extends over 14 amino acids. Germline CDR1 is LNHDA and CDR2 is SQIVND (reference sequence). The DNA of the CDR3 is TGTGCCAGTAGTTTAGTCCATGGGGACTATGGCTACACCTTC. Protein sequence: CASSLVHGDYGYTF. Looking up the rest from reference TRBV19 and TRBJ1-2 gives the full variable domain: DGGITQSPKYLFRKEGQNVTLSCEQNLNHDAMYWYRQDPGQGLRLIYYSQIVNDFQKGDIAEGYSVSREKKESFPLTVTSAQKNPTAFYLCASSLVHGDYGYTFGSGTRLTVV.

The chain is built from TRBV7-2 and TRBJ2-4, with 7 bases aligning to TRBD1. Unmatched junction bases numbered 9, after V lost 3 bases and J lost 7 bases. The CDR3 runs to 15 residues. Germline CDR1 reads SGHTA; CDR2 reads FQGNSA. CDR3 in amino acids: CASSFSTGLGNIQYF. The CDR3, as DNA: TGTGCCAGCAGCTTTTCGACAGGGTTAGGGAACATTCAGTACTTC.

In this sample, this clone turned up a few times. A read error may explain this, as a much larger clone is one base away. The J gene is TRBJ2-1, the V gene TRBV4-3; 8 nucleotides line up with TRBD1. Trimming cost V 1 base and J 4 bases; bases outside gene matches: 6. Germline assignment: CDR1 LGHNA and CDR2 YSLEER. This CDR3 spans 16 amino acids. CDR3 residues: CASSQGYRGVYNEQFF. Written as DNA, the CDR3 is TGCGCCAGCAGCCAAGGGTACAGGGGGGTATACAATGAGCAGTTCTTC.

The chain joins TRBV7-9 to TRBJ2-7; D ambiguous. In germline, CDR1 is SEHNR, CDR2 FQNEAQ (reference sequence). The ends were cut back, 3 bases at V and 3 bases at J, with 6 bases in the middle. This CDR3 is built from 12 residues. The DNA of the CDR3 is TGTGCCAGCAGCTTGTCAATCTACGAGCAGTACTTC. It codes for CASSLSIYEQYF. The full variable domain, its missing parts supplied by reference TRBV7-9 and TRBJ2-7, is DTGVSQNPRHKITKRGQNVTFRCDPISEHNRLYWYRQTLGQGPEFLTYFQNEAQLEKSRLLSDRFSAERPKGSFSTLEIQRTEQGDSAMYLCASSLSIYEQYFGPGTRLTVT.

This chain joins TRBV28 and TRBJ2-1, with unresolved D. The CDR3 covers 14 residues. V gave up 6 bases and J gave up 7 bases, with 16 bases separating them. Germline V gives CDR1 MDHEN, CDR2 SYDVKM. The chain's CDR3 is CASRNSVSLNEQFF. The CDR3 region has the DNA TGTGCCAGCAGAAACAGCGTTTCGTTAAATGAGCAGTTCTTC.

The gene calls are TRBV4-2 and TRBJ2-1; D remains ambiguous. The CDR3 runs to 14 residues. CDR1 is LGHNA, CDR2 YNFKEQ, per germline. Trimming shortened V by 1 base and J by 5 bases, and 9 bases separated the two germline ends. CDR3 DNA sequence: TGTGCCAGCAGCCAAGGGTACAAGGACAATGAGCAGTTCTTC. It encodes CASSQGYKDNEQFF.

This clone was seen a handful of times. The chain combines TRBV10-2 with TRBJ1-5; D is unclear. CDR1 and CDR2 from the germline V gene are WSHSY and SAAADI. This CDR3 contains 15 residues. V was clipped by 4 bases and J by 0 bases, with 10 bases between them. CDR3 sequence (DNA): TGCGCCAGCAGTGCTCAGAGGAATAGCAATCAGCCCCAGCATTTT. It specifies CASSAQRNSNQPQHF.

This sequence joins TRBV11-2 and TRBJ2-7, with TRBD2 identical over 7 bases. Germline V gives CDR1 SGHAT, CDR2 FQNNGV. This CDR3 region has 16 residues. The V segment lost 5 bases and the J segment 2 bases; nucleotides outside the gene matches: 12. The CDR3: CASSPPGRSGTYEQYF. The CDR3 coding sequence is TGTGCCAGCAGCCCCCCTGGGAGAAGCGGGACCTACGAGCAGTACTTC.

The table lists this clone with a few counts. The rearrangement joins TRBV7-2 to TRBJ2-3; maybe TRBD1 (5 bases). V gave up 6 bases and J gave up 2 bases, with 21 bases separating them. The CDR3 has 17 amino acids. Germline V CDR1 and CDR2: SGHTA, FQGNSA. The CDR3 spells CASSSPDSLSITDTQYF. The CDR3 DNA follows: TGTGCCAGCAGTTCCCCCGACAGTTTGTCAATCACAGATACGCAGTATTTT. Full variable domain (rest looked up from reference TRBV7-2 and TRBJ2-3): GAGVSQSPSNKVTEKGKDVELRCDPISGHTALYWYRQSLGQGLEFLIYFQGNSAPDKSGLPSDRFSAERTGGSVSTLTIQRTQQEDSAVYLCASSSPDSLSITDTQYFGPGTRLTVL.

The chain carries TRBV5-6 and TRBJ2-7; D unresolved. The V gene lost 1 base and the J gene lost 2 bases, with 13 bases spanning the gap. Per germline, CDR1 SGHDT and CDR2 YYEEEE. The CDR3 is 15 residues long. The DNA of the CDR3 is TGTGCCAGCAGCTTGAGGCCAGTCTCAACCTACGAGCAGTACTTC. Translation gives CASSLRPVSTYEQYF.

The chain employs TRBV11-2 and TRBJ2-3, with D uncertain. The germline CDR1 and CDR2 sequences are SGHAT and FQNNGV. The length of the CDR3 is 14 residues. V was trimmed by 1 base and J by 0 bases, leaving 5 bases between them. CDR3 sequence: CASSLGASTDTQYF. The CDR3 DNA reads TGTGCCAGCAGCTTAGGCGCTAGCACAGATACGCAGTATTTT.

The rearrangement joins TRBV7-2 to TRBJ2-1, with 8 nucleotides matching TRBD2. Germline V gene sequence: CDR1 SGHTA, CDR2 FQGNSA. Unmatched junction bases numbered 10, after V lost 3 bases and J lost 3 bases. This CDR3 has 17 amino acids. The CDR3: CASSLDPSGSYYNEQFF. In DNA, the CDR3 is TGTGCCAGCAGCTTGGACCCTAGCGGGTCCTACTACAATGAGCAGTTCTTC.

The chain uses TRBV6-5 and TRBJ2-2, with D hard to call. Per germline, CDR1 MNHEY and CDR2 SVGAGI. CDR3 length: 14 amino acids. Trimming took off 4 bases at V and 15 bases at J, with 21 bases between the two ends. This chain's CDR3 is CASSSRRENPTVFF. In DNA form, the CDR3 reads TGTGCCAGCAGTTCCCGTAGAGAAAATCCAACGGTGTTTTTT.

This rearrangement joins TRBV30 to TRBJ1-5; a weak D match, TRBD1 (5 bases). The germline V and J ends were trimmed by 2 bases and 6 bases, with 8 bases remaining between them. Germline loops: CDR1 GTSNPN, CDR2 SVGIG (reference sequence). The CDR3 totals 12 residues. DNA for the CDR3: TGTGCCTGGAGTTGGGGGTCTCAGCCCCAGCATTTT. This translates into CAWSWGSQPQHF. The whole variable domain, filled in from reference TRBV30 and TRBJ1-5, reads SQTIHQWPATLVQPVGSPLSLECTVEGTSNPNLYWYRQAAGRGLQLLFYSVGIGQISSEVPQNLSASRPQDRQFILSSKKLLLSDSGFYLCAWSWGSQPQHFGDGTRLSIL.

This chain connects TRBV25-1 to TRBJ2-5; 10 positions match TRBD2. CDR3 length equals 15 residues. Germline V CDR1 and CDR2: MGHDK, SYGVNS. The V gene end was trimmed by 5 bases and the J gene end by 2 bases; junction bases not matched to a gene: 5. This CDR3 reads CASSPSGGLQETQYF. The CDR3 region has the DNA TGTGCCAGCAGTCCTAGCGGGGGCCTTCAAGAGACCCAGTACTTC.

There are a few counts of this clone. A far larger clone is off by one base, so a read error is likely. The V and J genes are TRBV7-2 and TRBJ2-5; the D gene is possibly TRBD1 (6 bases). The end of the DNA fits TRBJ2-7 better, so the J call may be wrong. The CDR3 contains 16 residues. Germline loops: CDR1 SGHTA, CDR2 FQGNSA. CDR3 amino acids: CASSLAQGTGNYEQYF. The CDR3 DNA is TGTGCCAGCAGCTTAGCGCAGGGCACAGGGAACTACGAGCAGTACTTC.

The J gene is TRBJ2-1, the V gene TRBV9; 8 positions agree with TRBD1. Unmatched junction bases numbered 7, after V lost 4 bases and J lost 7 bases. The germline CDR1 and CDR2 sequences are SGDLS and YYNGEE. The CDR3 covers 14 residues. CDR3 nucleotides: TGTGCCAGCAGCATAGGGACAGGACGGAATGAGCAGTTCTTC. As protein: CASSIGTGRNEQFF.

This clone has more than one count but fewer than ten. The rearrangement uses TRBV30 and TRBJ1-6; TRBD1 matches at 9 bases. Germline V gene lookup returns CDR1 GTSNPN and CDR2 SVGIG (reference sequence). The CDR3 loop spans 13 amino acids. V dropped 2 bases and J dropped 9; count of bases not matched to a gene: 2. CDR3 region: CAWSPGQGSPLHF. The CDR3, as DNA: TGTGCCTGGAGTCCGGGACAGGGTTCACCCCTCCACTTT.

This clone has a handful of counts. The chain has TRBV16 and TRBJ2-7; tentatively, D is TRBD1 (6 bases). Trimming removed 5 bases at V and 0 bases at J, with 14 bases between. Germline-derived CDR1 and CDR2 are KGHSY and FQNENV. This CDR3 spans 15 amino acids. This chain's CDR3 is CASSDRPPSSYEQYF. CDR3 nucleotide sequence: TGTGCCAGCAGCGACAGGCCTCCAAGCTCCTACGAGCAGTACTTC.

This rearrangement joins TRBV4-1 to TRBJ2-7, with 9 bases fitting TRBD1. The CDR3 covers 17 residues. Germline lookup yields CDR1 MGHRA and CDR2 YSYEKL. With 0 bases clipped from V and 0 bases from J, the junction kept 6 bases outside the gene matches. CDR3 sequence: CASSQEGQGPYSYEQYF. The CDR3 DNA sequence: TGCGCCAGCAGCCAAGAGGGACAGGGCCCCTACTCCTACGAGCAGTACTTC.

Only a few counts were recorded for this clone. This chain joins TRBV19 and TRBJ1-5; 11 nucleotides match TRBD1. Trimming removed 7 bases from V and 11 bases from J; junction bases left unmatched: 7. Germline V gene data show CDR1 as LNHDA and CDR2 as SQIVND (reference sequence). The CDR3 totals 13 residues. CDR3 residues: CASTGTGGQAQHF. CDR3 coding DNA: TGTGCCAGTACAGGGACAGGGGGTCAAGCCCAGCATTTT.